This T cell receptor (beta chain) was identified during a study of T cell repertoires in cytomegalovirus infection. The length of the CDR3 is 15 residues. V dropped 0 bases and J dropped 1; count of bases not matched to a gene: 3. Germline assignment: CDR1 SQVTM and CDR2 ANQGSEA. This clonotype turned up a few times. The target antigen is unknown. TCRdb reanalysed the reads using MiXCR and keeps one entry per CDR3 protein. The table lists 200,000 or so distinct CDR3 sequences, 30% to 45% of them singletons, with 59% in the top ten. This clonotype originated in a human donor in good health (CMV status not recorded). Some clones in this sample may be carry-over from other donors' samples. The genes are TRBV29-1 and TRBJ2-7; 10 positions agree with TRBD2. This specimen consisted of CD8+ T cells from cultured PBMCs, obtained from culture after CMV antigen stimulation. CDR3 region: CSVEDLTSGSYEQYF. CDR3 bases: TGCAGCGTTGAAGATTTGACTAGCGGGTCCTACGAGCAGTACTTC.